Shown below are 21 T cell receptor beta chains from a single sample sequenced in a study of graft-versus-host responses after intestinal transplantation. Data came from immunoSEQ multiplex PCR; TCRdb stores just in-frame clones and leaves some out. The sample consists of approximately 70,000 clones, 84% of them appearing once. No cognate antigen is known for these TCRs. The sample here was unstimulated CD4+ T cells sorted from spleen or lymph node cells, taken before transplant. Receptors originate from a human donor who was the organ donor for an intestinal transplant.

The chain joins TRBV7-9 to TRBJ2-3; the match to TRBD1 covers 9 bases. The germline V gene encodes CDR1 SEHNR and CDR2 FQNEAQ (reference sequence). This CDR3 is built from 17 residues. V lost 3 bases, J lost 4 bases, and 11 bases stayed unmatched. The CDR3 sequence is CASSLRPGTGSADTQYF. The CDR3 bases are TGTGCCAGCAGCTTGAGACCGGGGACAGGGTCCGCAGATACGCAGTATTTT.

V gene TRBV6-5 combines with J gene TRBJ1-2; 8 bases are a match to TRBD1. The CDR3 consists of 14 residues. V dropped 6 bases and J dropped 2; count of bases not matched to a gene: 5. Per the germline V gene, CDR1 is MNHEY and CDR2 is SVGAGI. In DNA, the CDR3 is TGTGCCAGCAGACCCGGACAGGGAAACTATGGCTACACCTTC. It specifies CASRPGQGNYGYTF.

J is TRBJ2-6 and V is TRBV28, with 10 nucleotides matching TRBD1. There are 15 residues in the CDR3. Per the germline V gene, CDR1 is MDHEN and CDR2 is SYDVKM. Trimming cost V 8 bases and J 2 bases; bases outside gene matches: 3. CDR3 in DNA: TGTGCCAGCGGGGGACAGGGGCCTGGGGCCAACGTCCTGACTTTC. It specifies CASGGQGPGANVLTF.

The V gene is TRBV27, the J gene TRBJ1-2; the match to TRBD1 covers 7 bases. Trimming took 6 bases from V and 8 from J; bases not matched to a gene: 9. The CDR3 contains 13 residues. CDR1 is MNHEY and CDR2 is SMNVEV in the germline V gene (reference sequence). The CDR3 region is CASRPDRVGGYTF. The DNA of the CDR3 is TGTGCCAGCAGACCCGACAGGGTCGGCGGCTACACCTTC.

The chain links TRBV6-1 to TRBJ2-7; D is uncertain. CDR1 and CDR2 (germline): MNHNS, SASEGT. This CDR3 has 14 residues. The V end lost 6 bases, the J end lost 0 bases, and 12 bases lay between the germline ends. The CDR3 reads CASSPTPSSYEQYV. The CDR3 region has the DNA TGTGCCAGCAGCCCGACACCATCCTCCTACGAGCAGTACGTC.

V gene TRBV28 combines with J gene TRBJ1-2; the D gene is possibly TRBD1 (6 bases). The CDR3 sequence is 13 residues long. The V gene's germline CDR1 is MDHEN and CDR2 SYDVKM. V lost 6 bases and J lost 5, with 13 bases in between. The CDR3 sequence: CASRDTTGYGYTF. The CDR3 DNA is TGTGCCAGCAGAGATACCACAGGGTATGGCTACACCTTC.

The chain links TRBV9 to TRBJ1-5; perhaps TRBD1 as D (5 bases). V was trimmed by 4 bases and J by 5 bases, leaving 13 bases between them. This CDR3 has 14 residues. The V gene's germline CDR1 is SGDLS and CDR2 YYNGEE. The CDR3 DNA reads as TGTGCCAGCAGCTCCCATGGGGCGGATCAGCCCCAGCATTTT. Protein: CASSSHGADQPQHF.

The rearrangement links TRBV18 to TRBJ1-6; TRBD1 aligns across 9 bases. The CDR3 runs 15 residues. Germline V CDR1 and CDR2: KGHSH, LQKENI. V lost 3 bases to trimming and J lost 7 bases; unmatched junction nucleotides: 4. Here the CDR3 reads CASSPWGTGNSPLHF. CDR3 nucleotide sequence: TGTGCCAGCTCACCGTGGGGGACAGGGAATTCACCCCTCCACTTT.

The rearrangement links TRBV28 to TRBJ2-7; tentatively, D is TRBD1 (6 bases). The CDR3 consists of 13 residues. Trimming cost V 10 bases and J 3 bases, with 16 bases left between them. Germline CDR1 reads MDHEN; CDR2 reads SYDVKM. The chain's CDR3 is CATANLQGYEQYV. CDR3 bases: TGTGCCACGGCTAATTTACAGGGCTACGAGCAGTACGTC.

This chain connects TRBV7-2 to TRBJ1-1, with D possibly TRBD1 on 5 matching bases. Per the germline V gene, CDR1 is SGHTA and CDR2 is FQGNSA. This CDR3 spans 17 amino acids. Trimming pared 7 bases from V and 4 bases from J, leaving 25 bases between. CDR3 in DNA: TGTGCCAGCACCCTAAACGGCAGGGCTGATTTGGTCACTGAAGCTTTCTTT. As protein: CASTLNGRADLVTEAFF.

The chain employs TRBV6-5 and TRBJ2-7; 9 nucleotides agree with TRBD1. The CDR3 totals 14 residues. V lost 6 bases, J lost 4 bases, and 7 bases stayed unmatched. CDR1 is MNHEY, CDR2 SVGAGI, per germline. The CDR3 nucleotides read TGTGCCAGCAGGTCCGGGACAGGGCTATACGAGCAGTACGTC. Protein: CASRSGTGLYEQYV.

The CDR3 DNA reads as TGCGCCAGCAGCCAAGAAGTAGCGCCTAGCACAGATACGCAGTATTTT. It translates to CASSQEVAPSTDTQYF. The chain is built from TRBV4-3 and TRBJ2-3; perhaps TRBD2 as D (5 bases). Germline values: CDR1 LGHNA, CDR2 YSLEER. Trimming took 0 bases from V and 0 from J, leaving 10 bases between them. This CDR3 is built from 16 residues.

This chain links TRBV6-1 with TRBJ1-2; 8 nucleotides line up with TRBD1. CDR1 and CDR2 from the germline V gene are MNHNS and SASEGT. The CDR3 length is 15 residues. The V segment lost 3 bases and the J segment 10 bases; nucleotides outside the gene matches: 13. The DNA of the CDR3 is TGTGCCAGCAGTGACCTAGGCAGGGCAGGGGGCTACTACACCTTC. Amino acids: CASSDLGRAGGYYTF.

The gene calls are TRBV7-2 and TRBJ1-1, with 8 bases identical to TRBD1. Germline V CDR1 and CDR2: SGHTA, FQGNSA. This CDR3 region has 15 residues. V lost 5 bases and J lost 4; bases outside the gene matches: 9. CDR3: CASSKGQGGPTEAFF. The CDR3 DNA is TGTGCCAGCAGCAAAGGACAGGGCGGACCCACTGAAGCTTTCTTT.

The CDR3 DNA follows: TGTGCCAGCAGTCTGGGACTATTCGCGGATACGCAGTATTTT. It codes for CASSLGLFADTQYF. The rearrangement joins TRBV27 to TRBJ2-3; TRBD2 matches 7 bases. The trim removed 5 bases at V and 6 bases at J, leaving 8 bases unmatched. The germline gives CDR1 MNHEY, CDR2 SMNVEV (reference sequence). The CDR3 is 14 residues long.

The chain uses TRBV2 and TRBJ1-1; possible D gene TRBD1, 6 bases. The CDR3 spans 12 residues. Looked up from germline, CDR1 is SNHLY and CDR2 is FYNNEI. V was clipped by 11 bases and J by 2 bases, with 12 bases between them. CDR3 sequence reads: CAGYRDNTEAFF. The CDR3 DNA reads as TGTGCCGGCTACAGGGACAACACTGAAGCTTTCTTT.

This chain uses TRBV5-4 with TRBJ2-5, with D maybe TRBD2 (6 bases). The CDR3 loop spans 13 amino acids. Germline V gives CDR1 SGHNT, CDR2 YYREEE (reference sequence). Trimming removed 7 bases at V and 3 bases at J, with 13 bases between. This CDR3 is CASVRSGEETQYF. Written as DNA, the CDR3 is TGTGCCAGCGTGCGTTCGGGAGAAGAGACCCAGTACTTC.

The gene calls are TRBV4-1 and TRBJ1-2; unclear D gene. The V end lost 0 bases, the J end lost 4 bases, and 12 bases lay between the germline ends. The germline V gene encodes CDR1 MGHRA and CDR2 YSYEKL. This CDR3 has 15 amino acids. CDR3 nucleotide sequence: TGCGCCAGCAGCCAAGATAGCGAGGGTCCCTATGGCTACACCTTC. This codes for CASSQDSEGPYGYTF.

This clone has a single count. J is TRBJ1-6 and V is TRBV6-6; D remains ambiguous. V was cut by 4 bases and J by 2 bases, with 9 bases left in between. Germline lookup yields CDR1 MNHNY and CDR2 SVGAGI (reference sequence). CDR3 length equals 15 residues. CDR3 coding DNA: TGTGCCAGCAGTTTAGCAGCGCCCTATAATTCACCCCTCCACTTT. Its translation is CASSLAAPYNSPLHF.

This clone was seen a handful of times. This rearrangement joins TRBV18 to TRBJ2-2; D might be TRBD1 (5 bases). V was cut by 0 bases and J by 0 bases, with 11 bases left in between. The CDR3 loop spans 17 amino acids. Germline CDR1 KGHSH, CDR2 LQKENI. This CDR3 reads CASSPPGGAANTGELFF. In nucleotides, the CDR3 is TGTGCCAGCTCACCACCCGGTGGGGCCGCGAACACCGGGGAGCTGTTTTTT.

This clone was counted a single time. The CDR3 coding sequence is TGTGCCAGCAGTTTTAATGGCTACACCTTC. This translates into CASSFNGYTF. The chain has TRBV28 and TRBJ1-2, with no clear D. In germline, CDR1 is MDHEN, CDR2 SYDVKM. This CDR3 region has 10 residues. The V end lost 3 bases, the J end lost 6 bases, and 2 bases lay between the germline ends.